This T cell receptor beta chain comes out of a study of blood T cell dynamics during melanoma immunotherapy. Across the whole study: Metastatic melanoma patients received first-line pembrolizumab or nivolumab plus ipilimumab.

The CDR3 covers 16 residues. TCRdb's table, derived via immunoSEQ multiplex PCR, lists solely in-frame clones and lacks some. The repertoire holds 15,000 or so clones, 70% to 85% seen once, with approximately 9% in the top ten. The time point denotes: pre-treatment baseline. Comments on this clone: Antigen specificity is unknown.

Study-wide results and caveats: Whether repertoire-driving clones were melanoma-specific could not be determined.

The sample here was blood, taken from a patient treated with checkpoint blockade. The TCR comes from a human donor with melanoma. This chain joins TRBV21-1 and TRBJ2-1. TRBV21-1 is assigned pseudogene status. CDR3 bases: TGTGCCAGCAGCCCTTCTGGGGGGCACGCTTACAATGAGCAGTTCTTC. This codes for CASSPSGGHAYNEQFF.